This T cell receptor (beta chain) was recorded in a study of radiotherapy plus CTLA-4 blockade in lung cancer. As for the study in general: Objective responses were recorded in roughly 17% of patients, with disease control recorded in 25% to 40%. Study-level findings and limits: Radiotherapy plus ipilimumab was followed by expansion in blood of tumor-derived TCR clones.

CDR3 length equals 17 residues. Germline values: CDR1 MDHEN, CDR2 SYDVKM. With 7 bases clipped from V and 5 bases from J, the junction kept 15 bases outside the gene matches. Comments on this clone: Its matching antigen is unknown.

In chemo-refractory metastatic non-small-cell lung cancer, patients got ipilimumab CTLA-4 blockade together with focal radiation. The assay was immunoSEQ multiplex PCR, and TCRdb's table has in-frame clones only and misses some. The table shows about 98,000 clones, with roughly 80% occurring only once. This TCR was recovered from a human donor with non-small cell lung cancer who had a partial response to radiotherapy plus ipilimumab. The chain recombines TRBV28 with TRBJ1-5, with 9 bases aligning to TRBD1. Here the sequenced sample was peripheral blood, taken from a patient treated with radiotherapy plus ipilimumab. In DNA, the CDR3 is TGTGCCAGCACCGTTAAGCCGGGACAGGGAATATATCAGCCCCAGCATTTT. It codes for CASTVKPGQGIYQPQHF. Supplemented by reference TRBV28 and TRBJ1-5, the full variable domain reads DVKVTQSSRYLVKRTGEKVFLECVQDMDHENMFWYRQDPGLGLRLIYFSYDVKMKEKGDIPEGYSVSREKKERFSLILESASTNQTSMYLCASTVKPGQGIYQPQHFGDGTRLSIL.